The 32 T cell receptor beta chains reported below all come from one sample, sequenced in a study of Ad26.COV2.S vaccination and SARS-CoV-2 variants. Only in-frame clones appear in the TCRdb table, and some are missing; sequencing was by immunoSEQ multiplex PCR. The top ten clones hold around 2.2% of a sample with some 320,000 clones, about 85% of them seen once. Treatment meaning: over 15 received Ad26.COV2.S at low or high dose, single or two shots; several received placebo; per-sample allocation not given. Samples were taken on day 63 after the first vaccine or placebo injection. Sequencing used peripheral blood, obtained in a trial of Ad26.COV2.S vaccine versus placebo. The source is a person between 18 and 60 years old who received the Ad26.COV2.S COVID-19 vaccine or a placebo.

This rearrangement joins TRBV7-8 to TRBJ2-7; TRBD2 matches 10 bases. CDR3 length equals 15 residues. Looked up from germline, CDR1 is SGHVS and CDR2 is FQNEAQ. Trimming at V came to 1 base and at J to 3 bases, leaving 3 bases not matched to a gene. CDR3 coding DNA: TGTGCCAGCAGCTTAGAAACTAGCGGGGACTACGAGCAGTACTTC. As protein: CASSLETSGDYEQYF.

This clone was seen more than once but under ten times. The chain joins TRBV2 to TRBJ2-5; D ambiguous. Germline V lookup: CDR1 SNHLY, CDR2 FYNNEI. The CDR3 runs 14 residues. V was cut by 4 bases and J by 2 bases, with 11 bases left in between. The CDR3 DNA sequence: TGTGCCAGCAGTGTGCGCCAGCTTCAAGAGACCCAGTACTTC. As protein: CASSVRQLQETQYF. Looking up the rest from reference TRBV2 and TRBJ2-5 gives the full variable domain: EPEVTQTPSHQVTQMGQEVILRCVPISNHLYFYWYRQILGQKVEFLVSFYNNEISEKSEIFDDQFSVERPDGSNFTLKIRSTKLEDSAMYFCASSVRQLQETQYFGPGTRLLVL.

The rearrangement links TRBV19 to TRBJ1-1; D is ambiguous. CDR1 LNHDA and CDR2 SQIVND come from the germline V gene (reference sequence). The CDR3 is made up of 15 amino acids. V was clipped by 3 bases and J by 1 base, with 12 bases between them. The CDR3 is CASSISDGPNTEAFF. The CDR3 DNA follows: TGTGCCAGTAGTATCTCCGACGGCCCGAACACTGAAGCTTTCTTT.

The chain joins TRBV5-1 to TRBJ1-3; D remains ambiguous. The CDR3 runs to 13 residues. Germline-derived CDR1 and CDR2 are SGHRS and YFSETQ. V lost 0 bases to trimming and J lost 3 bases, with 4 bases between them. The CDR3, as DNA: TGCGCCAGCAGCTTGGCAGGTGGAAACACCATATATTTT. Translating it yields CASSLAGGNTIYF.

Comments on this clone: Other DNA sequences in the same sample also yield this CDR3. The V call is TRBV10-3, the J call TRBJ2-3; D is unresolved. Germline lookup yields CDR1 ENHRY and CDR2 SYGVKD. The CDR3 extends over 12 amino acids. V shed 2 bases and J shed 5 bases, with 5 bases lying between them. The DNA for the CDR3 is TGTGCCATCAGTGAGGGACGAGATACGCAGTATTTT. Protein sequence: CAISEGRDTQYF.

This rearrangement joins TRBV5-1 to TRBJ2-3; possibly TRBD1 or TRBD2 for D (5 bases each). The V end was cut by 1 base, the J end by 6 bases, with 15 bases between. Germline-derived CDR1 and CDR2 are SGHRS and YFSETQ. The CDR3 is made up of 15 amino acids. The CDR3 sequence: CASSLWGRPSDTQYF. CDR3 nucleotide sequence: TGCGCCAGCAGCTTGTGGGGACGACCGAGTGATACGCAGTATTTT.

The chain combines TRBV28 with TRBJ1-2, with D perhaps matching TRBD1 (6 bases). The length of the CDR3 is 20 residues. Germline V gene sequence: CDR1 MDHEN, CDR2 SYDVKM. Trimming stripped 5 bases from V and 7 bases from J, with 35 bases between. CDR3 protein: CASSQHKPQSVGGGGGGYTF. The DNA of the CDR3 is TGTGCCAGCAGTCAGCACAAGCCCCAGAGCGTTGGGGGCGGAGGAGGTGGCTACACCTTC.

Comment on this clone: Other DNA sequences in this sample translate to the same CDR3. Here the CDR3 reads CATSDLQANYGYTF. As DNA, the CDR3 is TGTGCCACCAGTGATTTGCAAGCAAACTATGGCTACACCTTC. The chain employs TRBV24-1 and TRBJ1-2; D is unclear. CDR3 length: 14 amino acids. Germline assignment: CDR1 KGHDR and CDR2 SFDVKD. Trimming took off 0 bases at V and 2 bases at J, with 6 bases between the two ends.

V usage is TRBV5-1 and J usage is TRBJ2-7; a weak D match, TRBD2 (6 bases). Looked up from germline, CDR1 is SGHRS and CDR2 is YFSETQ. This CDR3 has 14 residues. V was pared by 4 bases and J by 5 bases, with 16 bases between. CDR3 amino acids: CASSAAGSQHEQYF. The DNA for the CDR3 is TGCGCCAGCAGCGCCGCCGGGAGCCAACACGAGCAGTACTTC. The variable domain in full, with the rest retrieved from reference TRBV5-1 and TRBJ2-7, is KAGVTQTPRYLIKTRGQQVTLSCSPISGHRSVSWYQQTPGQGLQFLFEYFSETQRNKGNFPGRFSGRQFSNSRSEMNVSTLELGDSALYLCASSAAGSQHEQYFGPGTRLTVT.

The CDR3 DNA reads as TGCGCCAGCAGTGAGTCCGGGGTAAACGAAGCTTTCTTT. It yields the protein CASSESGVNEAFF. The chain has TRBV10-2 and TRBJ1-1; D is unresolved. This CDR3 region has 13 residues. Germline V CDR1 and CDR2: WSHSY, SAAADI. Trimming removed 0 bases from V and 8 bases from J, with 10 bases in between.

The V and J genes are TRBV3-1 (or the pseudogene TRBV3-2) and TRBJ1-2; perhaps TRBD1 as D (5 bases). CDR1 LGHDT and CDR2 YNNKEL come from the germline V gene (reference sequence). The CDR3 consists of 14 residues. V lost 2 bases to trimming and J lost 5 bases, with 12 bases between them. CDR3 residues: CASSQYGTEYGYTF. In DNA, the CDR3 is TGTGCCAGCAGCCAATACGGGACGGAATATGGCTACACCTTC.

The chain employs TRBV10-3 and TRBJ2-7; tentatively, D is TRBD2 (6 bases). Germline-derived CDR1 and CDR2 are ENHRY and SYGVKD. V lost 10 bases to trimming and J lost 2 bases, with 27 bases between them. The CDR3 covers 17 residues. The CDR3 sequence: CATSSRGGSDLTYEQYF. The CDR3 bases are TGTGCCACTTCGAGTAGGGGAGGCAGTGATCTAACCTACGAGCAGTACTTC.

V gene TRBV9 combines with J gene TRBJ1-1; D unclear. V dropped 0 bases and J dropped 5 bases, with 14 bases sitting between them. The CDR3 has 15 residues. Germline CDR1 is SGDLS and CDR2 is YYNGEE. The DNA for the CDR3 is TGTGCCAGCAGCGTAGGCGGGTGGACGGGAACTGAAGCTTTCTTT. Amino acid sequence: CASSVGGWTGTEAFF.

This chain uses TRBV2 with TRBJ1-1, with D unresolved. This CDR3 has 10 residues. The V and J ends lost 2 bases and 5 bases respectively, with 0 bases between them. Per germline, CDR1 SNHLY and CDR2 FYNNEI. This chain's CDR3 is CASSETEAFF. The DNA for the CDR3 is TGTGCCAGCAGTGAAACTGAAGCTTTCTTT.

J is TRBJ2-1 and V is TRBV2, with D possibly matching TRBD2 (5 bases). Trimming took 7 bases from V and 0 from J, leaving 10 bases between them. This CDR3 region has 14 residues. Germline loops: CDR1 SNHLY, CDR2 FYNNEI. CDR3 loop: CASNQRNSYNEQFF. In DNA, the CDR3 is TGTGCCAGCAACCAGCGGAACTCCTACAATGAGCAGTTCTTC.

The chain combines TRBV9 with TRBJ1-6; 8 bases fit TRBD1. Germline V CDR1 and CDR2: SGDLS, YYNGEE. The CDR3 extends over 15 amino acids. V dropped 3 bases and J dropped 10; count of bases not matched to a gene: 9. CDR3 protein: CASSDRTGLGSPLHF. Here the CDR3 DNA reads TGTGCCAGCAGCGACCGGACAGGGCTCGGGTCACCCCTCCACTTT.

This chain joins TRBV5-1 and TRBJ2-1, with TRBD1 matching over 9 bases. V lost 2 bases, J lost 4 bases, and 4 bases stayed unmatched. Looked up from germline, CDR1 is SGHRS and CDR2 is YFSETQ. This CDR3 is built from 15 residues. The CDR3 protein is CASSLRDRAYNEQFF. The DNA of the CDR3 is TGCGCCAGCAGCTTACGGGACAGGGCGTACAATGAGCAGTTCTTC.

The V call is TRBV5-6, the J call TRBJ2-5; TRBD2 might be the D (5 bases). CDR1 is SGHDT and CDR2 is YYEEEE in the germline V gene. With 4 bases removed from V and 3 bases from J, the gap between germline ends came to 19 bases. The CDR3 loop spans 16 amino acids. CDR3 protein: CASSPKGSPDEETQYF. The CDR3 DNA follows: TGTGCCAGCAGCCCCAAAGGGAGCCCTGATGAAGAGACCCAGTACTTC.

This clone was seen a few times. The rearrangement uses TRBV3-1 (or the pseudogene TRBV3-2) and TRBJ1-6; D possibly corresponds to TRBD1 (5 bases). This CDR3 is built from 17 residues. Germline values: CDR1 LGHDT, CDR2 YNNKEL (reference sequence). The germline V and J ends were trimmed by 0 bases and 6 bases, with 15 bases remaining between them. DNA of the CDR3: TGTGCCAGCAGCCAAGATCAGGGCCTCGGCGGTAATTCACCCCTCCACTTT. This encodes CASSQDQGLGGNSPLHF.

The rearrangement uses TRBV9 and TRBJ1-4; D is possibly TRBD1 (6 bases). The germline gives CDR1 SGDLS, CDR2 YYNGEE. The V and J ends lost 0 bases and 4 bases respectively, with 13 bases between them. This CDR3 is 16 amino acids long. CDR3 coding DNA: TGTGCCAGCAGCGTAGGAAGACTGGACAGTAATGAAAAACTGTTTTTT. Amino acids: CASSVGRLDSNEKLFF.

The CDR3, as DNA: TGTGCCAGCAGTCCGGGACAGGCACAAGAGACCCAGTACTTC. Translation gives CASSPGQAQETQYF. The chain is built from TRBV28 and TRBJ2-5; TRBD1 matches 8 bases. The V gene end was trimmed by 5 bases and the J gene end by 2 bases; junction bases not matched to a gene: 4. CDR3 length: 14 amino acids. Germline V gene data show CDR1 as MDHEN and CDR2 as SYDVKM.

Only a few counts were recorded for this clone. The chain is built from TRBV28 and TRBJ1-2, with unresolved D. The V gene lost 5 bases and the J gene lost 4 bases, with 14 bases spanning the gap. CDR3 size: 14 residues. Per germline, CDR1 MDHEN and CDR2 SYDVKM. CDR3 in amino acids: CASSNRMGGYGYTF. For the CDR3, the DNA is TGTGCCAGCAGTAACAGAATGGGAGGCTATGGCTACACCTTC.

This chain uses TRBV11-2 with TRBJ1-2, with D possibly matching TRBD1 (6 bases). V was shortened by 0 bases and J by 4 bases, with 15 bases between the two germline ends. The CDR3 totals 16 residues. CDR1 SGHAT and CDR2 FQNNGV come from the germline V gene. The CDR3 here is CASSLEGGSLAYGYTF. The CDR3 DNA is TGTGCCAGCAGCTTAGAGGGGGGCAGCTTGGCCTATGGCTACACCTTC. Combining the CDR3 with reference TRBV11-2 and TRBJ1-2 gives the whole variable domain EAGVAQSPRYKIIEKRQSVAFWCNPISGHATLYWYQQILGQGPKLLIQFQNNGVVDDSQLPKDRFSAERLKGVDSTLKIQPAKLEDSAVYLCASSLEGGSLAYGYTFGSGTRLTVV.

The gene calls are TRBV19 and TRBJ2-5; the match to TRBD1 covers 8 bases. Per germline, CDR1 LNHDA and CDR2 SQIVND (reference sequence). V lost 4 bases and J lost 5; bases outside the gene matches: 9. This CDR3 has 15 residues. This chain's CDR3 is CASSTGGLISETQYF. The CDR3 coding sequence is TGTGCCAGTAGTACAGGGGGCTTGATTTCGGAGACCCAGTACTTC.

The J gene is TRBJ2-7, the V gene TRBV10-3, with 10 bases fitting TRBD2. The V gene end was trimmed by 4 bases and the J gene end by 3 bases; junction bases not matched to a gene: 18. Germline CDR1 reads ENHRY; CDR2 reads SYGVKD. This CDR3 comprises 19 residues. As DNA, the CDR3 is TGTGCCATCAGTGGGTACCCCAAAGGAACTAGCGGGGAACTCTACGAGCAGTACTTC. The encoded protein is CAISGYPKGTSGELYEQYF.

The J gene is TRBJ2-7, the V gene TRBV29-1, with a tentative D call TRBD1 (6 bases). The length of the CDR3 is 15 residues. Germline-derived CDR1 and CDR2 are SQVTM and ANQGSEA. Deletions cut 1 base from V and 5 bases from J, with 18 bases between. The CDR3 region is CSVEATIQGFHEQYF. CDR3 bases: TGCAGCGTTGAAGCAACTATACAGGGATTCCACGAGCAGTACTTC.

The V and J genes are TRBV18 and TRBJ2-1, with 9 bases aligning to TRBD1. The J segment lost 0 bases and the V segment lost 6 bases, leaving 3 bases of the junction unmatched. Germline V gives CDR1 KGHSH, CDR2 LQKENI. This CDR3 comprises 15 residues. CDR3: CASSAGQGSYNEQFF. CDR3 bases: TGTGCCAGCTCCGCGGGACAGGGCTCCTACAATGAGCAGTTCTTC.

This chain joins TRBV6-2 or TRBV6-3 and TRBJ1-1, with a possible D match to TRBD1 (6 bases). V lost 8 bases and J 3 bases, leaving 13 bases between the germline ends. Germline V lookup: CDR1 MNHEY, CDR2 SVGEGT. The CDR3 spans 13 residues. The CDR3 protein is CASGRDKYTEAFF. CDR3 in DNA: TGTGCCAGCGGCCGGGACAAGTACACTGAAGCTTTCTTT.

The chain employs TRBV5-6 and TRBJ2-2; no clear D. Germline V gives CDR1 SGHDT, CDR2 YYEEEE. Trimming left V 4 bases short and J 7 bases short, with 5 bases between. There are 11 residues in the CDR3. This CDR3 reads CASSQFGELFF. The CDR3, as DNA: TGTGCCAGCAGCCAATTCGGGGAGCTGTTTTTT.

The rearrangement joins TRBV7-9 to TRBJ2-3, with a possible D match to TRBD1 (6 bases). The ends were cut back, 1 base at V and 2 bases at J, with 22 bases in the middle. This CDR3 has 19 amino acids. Germline CDR1 SEHNR, CDR2 FQNEAQ (reference sequence). CDR3 loop: CASSLVIGTHQANTDTQYF. The CDR3 DNA reads TGTGCCAGCAGCTTAGTGATTGGGACACACCAGGCGAACACAGATACGCAGTATTTT.

The chain links TRBV5-5 to TRBJ2-2, with no clear D. The CDR3 length is 14 residues. Looked up from germline, CDR1 is SGHKS and CDR2 is YYEKEE (reference sequence). V lost 0 bases to trimming and J lost 4 bases, with 7 bases between them. CDR3 in DNA: TGTGCCAGCAGCTTGGGTCCAGGCACCGGGGAGCTGTTTTTT. The encoded protein is CASSLGPGTGELFF. Looking up the rest from reference TRBV5-5 and TRBJ2-2 gives the full variable domain: DAGVTQSPTHLIKTRGQQVTLRCSPISGHKSVSWYQQVLGQGPQFIFQYYEKEERGRGNFPDRFSARQFPNYSSELNVNALLLGDSALYLCASSLGPGTGELFFGEGSRLTVL.

This sequence joins TRBV19 and TRBJ1-2, with a tentative D call TRBD1 (5 bases). Trimming left V 3 bases short and J 0 bases short, with 14 bases between. Germline CDR1 and CDR2: LNHDA and SQIVND (reference sequence). The CDR3 spans 16 residues. As DNA, the CDR3 is TGTGCCAGTAGTATCGGAGGAGGGGCGACTAACTATGGCTACACCTTC. Encoded protein: CASSIGGGATNYGYTF. The whole variable domain, filled in from reference TRBV19 and TRBJ1-2, reads DGGITQSPKYLFRKEGQNVTLSCEQNLNHDAMYWYRQDPGQGLRLIYYSQIVNDFQKGDIAEGYSVSREKKESFPLTVTSAQKNPTAFYLCASSIGGGATNYGYTFGSGTRLTVV.